This T cell receptor (beta chain) came from a study of cytomegalovirus exposure and HLA in healthy donors. Study-wide background: Later, an analysis reported that the 110 or so validation repertoires had used the same platform as the roughly 700 first-cohort repertoires.

CDR1 and CDR2 from the germline V gene are LGHNA and YNFKEQ. This CDR3 has 15 amino acids. The junction had 4 bases not matched to a gene; V was cut back by 1 base and J by 2 bases. Concerning this clone: Antigen specificity is unknown.

Study outcomes and limitations: Altogether, 150 to 200 TCR beta chains were recorded as cytomegalovirus-associated.

TCRdb keeps only in-frame clones here, not all; method: immunoSEQ multiplex PCR. The table includes 100,000 to 150,000 clones, approximately 95% detected once. The gene calls are TRBV4-2 and TRBJ2-5; 7 nucleotides agree with TRBD2. Material: PBMCs. The sequence derives from a man between 18 and 29 years old in good health and CMV-seronegative. CDR3 coding DNA: TGTGCCAGCAGCCAAGTTACTAGCGCTCAAGAGACCCAGTACTTC. It codes for CASSQVTSAQETQYF.